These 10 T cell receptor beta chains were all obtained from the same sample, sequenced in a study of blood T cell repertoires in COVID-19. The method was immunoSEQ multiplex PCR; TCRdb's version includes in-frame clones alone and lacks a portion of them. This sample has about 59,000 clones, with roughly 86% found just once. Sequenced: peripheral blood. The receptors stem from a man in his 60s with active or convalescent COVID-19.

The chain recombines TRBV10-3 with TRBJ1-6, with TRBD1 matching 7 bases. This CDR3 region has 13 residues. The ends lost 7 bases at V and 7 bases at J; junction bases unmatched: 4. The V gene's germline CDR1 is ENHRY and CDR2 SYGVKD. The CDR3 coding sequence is TGTGCCATCATGGCAGGGGGGAATTCACCCCTCCACTTT. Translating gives CAIMAGGNSPLHF.

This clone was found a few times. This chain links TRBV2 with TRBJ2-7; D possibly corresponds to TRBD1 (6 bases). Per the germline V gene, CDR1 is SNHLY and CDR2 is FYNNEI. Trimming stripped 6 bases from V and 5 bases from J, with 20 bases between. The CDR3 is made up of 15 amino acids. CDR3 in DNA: TGTGCCAGCAGGGCCGGACAGTACGGACTTAACGAGCAGTACTTC. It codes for CASRAGQYGLNEQYF.

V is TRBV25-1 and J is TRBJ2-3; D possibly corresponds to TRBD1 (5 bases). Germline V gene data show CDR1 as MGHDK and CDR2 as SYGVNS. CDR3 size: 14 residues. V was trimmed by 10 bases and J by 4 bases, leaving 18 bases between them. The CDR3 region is CATASRVAADTQYF. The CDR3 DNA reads TGTGCCACCGCCTCCAGGGTTGCCGCAGATACGCAGTATTTT.

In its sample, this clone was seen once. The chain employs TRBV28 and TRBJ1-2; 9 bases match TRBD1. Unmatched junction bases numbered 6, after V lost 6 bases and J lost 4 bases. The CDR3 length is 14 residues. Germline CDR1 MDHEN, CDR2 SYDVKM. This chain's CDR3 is CASSPQGAIYGYTF. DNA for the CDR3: TGTGCCAGCAGCCCACAGGGGGCTATCTATGGCTACACCTTC.

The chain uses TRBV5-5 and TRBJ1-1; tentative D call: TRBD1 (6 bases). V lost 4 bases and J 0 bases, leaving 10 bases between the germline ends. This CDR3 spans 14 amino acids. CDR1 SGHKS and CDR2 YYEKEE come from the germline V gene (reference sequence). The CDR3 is CASSPWDMNTEAFF. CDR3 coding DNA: TGTGCCAGCAGCCCATGGGACATGAACACTGAAGCTTTCTTT.

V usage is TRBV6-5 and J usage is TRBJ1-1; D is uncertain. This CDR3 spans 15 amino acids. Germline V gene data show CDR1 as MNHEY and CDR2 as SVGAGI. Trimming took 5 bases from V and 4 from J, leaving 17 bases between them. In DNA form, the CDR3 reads TGTGCCAGCAGTCCCCCCGGAGGGAGGAGCACTGAAGCTTTCTTT. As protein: CASSPPGGRSTEAFF.

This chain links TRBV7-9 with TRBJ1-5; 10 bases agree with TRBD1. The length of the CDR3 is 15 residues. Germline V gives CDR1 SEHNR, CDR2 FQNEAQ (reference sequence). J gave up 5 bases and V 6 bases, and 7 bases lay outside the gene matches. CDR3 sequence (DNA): TGTGCCAGCAGGAGTTCCGGGACAGGGGATCAGCCCCAGCATTTT. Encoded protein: CASRSSGTGDQPQHF.

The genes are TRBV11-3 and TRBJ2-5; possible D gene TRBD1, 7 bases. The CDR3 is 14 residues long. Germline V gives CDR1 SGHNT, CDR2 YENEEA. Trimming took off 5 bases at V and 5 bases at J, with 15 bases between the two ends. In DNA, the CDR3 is TGTGCCAGCAGCCCAGGGGGAGGCACGGAGACCCAGTACTTC. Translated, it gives CASSPGGGTETQYF.

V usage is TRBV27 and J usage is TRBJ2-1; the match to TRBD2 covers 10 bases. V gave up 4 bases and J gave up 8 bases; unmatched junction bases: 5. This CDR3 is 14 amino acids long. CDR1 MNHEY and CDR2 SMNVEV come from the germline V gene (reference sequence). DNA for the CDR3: TGTGCCAGCAGTTCCAGTCTAGCGGGAGATGAGCAGTTCTTC. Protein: CASSSSLAGDEQFF.

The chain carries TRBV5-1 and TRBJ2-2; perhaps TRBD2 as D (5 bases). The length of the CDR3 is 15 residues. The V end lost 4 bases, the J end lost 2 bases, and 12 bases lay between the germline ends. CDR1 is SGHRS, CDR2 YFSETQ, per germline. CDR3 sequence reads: CASSISPSNTGELFF. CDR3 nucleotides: TGCGCCAGCAGCATCAGTCCTAGCAACACCGGGGAGCTGTTTTTT.